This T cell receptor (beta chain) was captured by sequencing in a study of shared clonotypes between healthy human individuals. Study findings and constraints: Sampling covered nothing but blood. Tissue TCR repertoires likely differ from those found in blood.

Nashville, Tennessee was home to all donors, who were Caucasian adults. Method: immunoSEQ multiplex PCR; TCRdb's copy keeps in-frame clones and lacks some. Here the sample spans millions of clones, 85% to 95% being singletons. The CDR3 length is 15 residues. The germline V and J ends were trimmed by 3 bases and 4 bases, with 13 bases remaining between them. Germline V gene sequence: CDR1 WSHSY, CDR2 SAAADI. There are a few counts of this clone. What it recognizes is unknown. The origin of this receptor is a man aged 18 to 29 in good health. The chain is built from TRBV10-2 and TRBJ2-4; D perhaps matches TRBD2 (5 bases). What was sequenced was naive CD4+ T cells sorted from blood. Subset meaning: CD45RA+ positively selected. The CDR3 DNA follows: TGCGCCAGCAGTGATATGGGAGTGGCTAAAAACATTCAGTACTTC. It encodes CASSDMGVAKNIQYF.